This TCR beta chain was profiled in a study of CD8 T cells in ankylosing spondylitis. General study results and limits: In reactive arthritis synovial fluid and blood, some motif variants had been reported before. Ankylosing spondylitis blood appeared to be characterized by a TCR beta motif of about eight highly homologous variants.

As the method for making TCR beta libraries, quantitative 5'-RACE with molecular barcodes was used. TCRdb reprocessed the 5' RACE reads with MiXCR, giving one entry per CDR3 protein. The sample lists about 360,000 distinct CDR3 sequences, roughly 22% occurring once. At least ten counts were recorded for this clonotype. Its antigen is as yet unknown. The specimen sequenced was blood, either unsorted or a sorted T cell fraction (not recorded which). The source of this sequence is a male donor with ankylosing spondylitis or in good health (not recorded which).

CDR3 region: CASGPNTGELFF. CDR3 sequence (DNA): TGTGCCAGCGGACCCAACACCGGGGAGCTGTTTTTT. The chain carries TRBV12-3 or TRBV12-4 and TRBJ2-2; the D is unclear. The CDR3 spans 12 residues. Trimming cost V 8 bases and J 2 bases, with 6 bases left between them.